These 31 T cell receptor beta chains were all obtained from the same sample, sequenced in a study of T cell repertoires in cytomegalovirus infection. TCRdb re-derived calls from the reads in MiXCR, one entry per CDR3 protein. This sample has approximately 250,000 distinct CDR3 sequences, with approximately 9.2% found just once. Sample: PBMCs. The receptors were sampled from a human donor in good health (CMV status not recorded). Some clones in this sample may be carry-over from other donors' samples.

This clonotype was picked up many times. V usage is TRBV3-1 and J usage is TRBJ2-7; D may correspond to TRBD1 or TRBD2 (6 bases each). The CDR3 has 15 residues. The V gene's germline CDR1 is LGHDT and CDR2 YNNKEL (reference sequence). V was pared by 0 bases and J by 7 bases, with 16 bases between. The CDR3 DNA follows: TGTGCCAGCAGCCAAGAGGGGGCCGTGGCGGGAGAGCAGTACTTC. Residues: CASSQEGAVAGEQYF.

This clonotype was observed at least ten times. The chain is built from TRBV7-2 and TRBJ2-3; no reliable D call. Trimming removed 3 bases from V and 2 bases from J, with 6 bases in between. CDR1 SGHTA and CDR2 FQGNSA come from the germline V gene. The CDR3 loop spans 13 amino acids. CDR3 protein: CASSLDFTDTQYF. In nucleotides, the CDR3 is TGTGCCAGCAGCTTGGATTTCACAGATACGCAGTATTTT.

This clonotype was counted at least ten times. For the CDR3, the DNA is TGTGCCAGCAGCCCCTTGCTAGCGGGAGTTCGCAATGAGCAGTTCTTC. It translates to CASSPLLAGVRNEQFF. V usage is TRBV7-2 and J usage is TRBJ2-1; 10 bases agree with TRBD2. The CDR3 totals 16 residues. In germline, CDR1 is SGHTA, CDR2 FQGNSA. V lost 5 bases and J lost 6; bases outside the gene matches: 10.

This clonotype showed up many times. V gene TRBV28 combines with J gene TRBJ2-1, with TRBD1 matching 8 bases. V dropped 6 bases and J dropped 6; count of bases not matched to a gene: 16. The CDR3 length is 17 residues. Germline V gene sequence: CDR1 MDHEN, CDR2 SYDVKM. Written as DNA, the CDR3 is TGTGCCAGCAGGCCTACGGCCGGGACAGGTGTTAGCAATGAGCAGTTCTTC. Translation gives CASRPTAGTGVSNEQFF.

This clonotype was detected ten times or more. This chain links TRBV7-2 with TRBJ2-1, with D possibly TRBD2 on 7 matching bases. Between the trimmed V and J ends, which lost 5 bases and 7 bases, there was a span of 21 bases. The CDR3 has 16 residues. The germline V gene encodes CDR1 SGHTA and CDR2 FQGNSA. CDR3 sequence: CASSPSGGASRNEQFF. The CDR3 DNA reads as TGTGCCAGCAGCCCCAGTGGGGGGGCATCGAGGAATGAGCAGTTCTTC.

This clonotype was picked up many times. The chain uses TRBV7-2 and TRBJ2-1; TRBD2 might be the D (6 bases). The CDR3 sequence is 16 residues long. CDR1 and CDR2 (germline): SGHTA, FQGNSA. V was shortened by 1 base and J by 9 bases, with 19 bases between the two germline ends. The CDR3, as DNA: TGTGCCAGCAGCTTAGAACGCGGGGCCCTATCAGGTGAGCAGTTCTTC. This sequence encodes CASSLERGALSGEQFF.

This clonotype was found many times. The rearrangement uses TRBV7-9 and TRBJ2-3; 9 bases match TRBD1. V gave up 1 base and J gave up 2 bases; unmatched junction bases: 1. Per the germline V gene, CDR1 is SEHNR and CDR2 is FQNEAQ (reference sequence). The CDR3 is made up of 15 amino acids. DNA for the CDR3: TGTGCCAGCAGCTTAGGGGACAGGGACACAGATACGCAGTATTTT. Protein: CASSLGDRDTDTQYF.

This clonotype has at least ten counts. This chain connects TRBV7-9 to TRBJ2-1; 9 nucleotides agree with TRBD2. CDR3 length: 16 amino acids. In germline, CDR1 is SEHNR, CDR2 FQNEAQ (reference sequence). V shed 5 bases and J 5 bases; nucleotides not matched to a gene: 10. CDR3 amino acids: CASSGREGTSNNEQFF. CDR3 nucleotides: TGTGCCAGCAGCGGGAGGGAGGGGACTAGCAACAATGAGCAGTTCTTC.

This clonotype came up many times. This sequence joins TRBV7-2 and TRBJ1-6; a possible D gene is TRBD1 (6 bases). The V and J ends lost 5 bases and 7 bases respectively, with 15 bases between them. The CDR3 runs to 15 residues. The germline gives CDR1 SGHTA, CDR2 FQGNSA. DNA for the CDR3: TGTGCCAGCAGCCGACAACAGGGAATGAATTCACCCCTCCACTTT. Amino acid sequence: CASSRQQGMNSPLHF.

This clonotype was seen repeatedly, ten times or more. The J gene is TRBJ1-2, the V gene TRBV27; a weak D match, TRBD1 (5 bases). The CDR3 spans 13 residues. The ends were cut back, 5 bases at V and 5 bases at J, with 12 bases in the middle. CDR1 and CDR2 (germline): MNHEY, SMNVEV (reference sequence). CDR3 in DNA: TGTGCCAGCAGTCGGGTGGGGGGGTATGGCTACACCTTC. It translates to CASSRVGGYGYTF.

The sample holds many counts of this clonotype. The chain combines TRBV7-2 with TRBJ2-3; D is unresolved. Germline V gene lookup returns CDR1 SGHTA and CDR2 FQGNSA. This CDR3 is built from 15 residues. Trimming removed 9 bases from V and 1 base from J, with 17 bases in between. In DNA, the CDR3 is TGTGCCAGTACTATGGGCGTGCGAGGCACAGATACGCAGTATTTT. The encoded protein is CASTMGVRGTDTQYF.

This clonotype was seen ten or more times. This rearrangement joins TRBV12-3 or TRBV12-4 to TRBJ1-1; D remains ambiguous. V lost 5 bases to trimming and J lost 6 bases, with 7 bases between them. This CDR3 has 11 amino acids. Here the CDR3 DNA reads TGTGCCAGCAGTCGGGGAGCTGAAGCTTTCTTT. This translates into CASSRGAEAFF.

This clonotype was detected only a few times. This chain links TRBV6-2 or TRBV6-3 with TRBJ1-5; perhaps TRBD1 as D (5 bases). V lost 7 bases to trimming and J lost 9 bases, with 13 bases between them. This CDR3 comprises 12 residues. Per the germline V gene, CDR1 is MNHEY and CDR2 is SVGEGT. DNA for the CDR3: TGTGCCAGCACTAGGGGATCCGGGCCCCAGCATTTT. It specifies CASTRGSGPQHF.

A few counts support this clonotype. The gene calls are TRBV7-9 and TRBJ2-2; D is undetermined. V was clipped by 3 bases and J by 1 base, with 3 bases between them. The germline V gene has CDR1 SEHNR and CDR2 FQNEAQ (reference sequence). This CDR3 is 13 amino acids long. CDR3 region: CASSFWNTGELFF. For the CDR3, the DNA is TGTGCCAGCAGCTTCTGGAACACCGGGGAGCTGTTTTTT.

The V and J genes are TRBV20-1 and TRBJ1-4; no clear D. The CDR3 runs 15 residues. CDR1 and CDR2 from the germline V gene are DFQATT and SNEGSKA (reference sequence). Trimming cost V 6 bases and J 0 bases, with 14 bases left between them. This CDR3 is CSAHDAGTTNEKLFF. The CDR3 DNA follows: TGCAGTGCCCACGATGCCGGGACAACTAATGAAAAACTGTTTTTT.

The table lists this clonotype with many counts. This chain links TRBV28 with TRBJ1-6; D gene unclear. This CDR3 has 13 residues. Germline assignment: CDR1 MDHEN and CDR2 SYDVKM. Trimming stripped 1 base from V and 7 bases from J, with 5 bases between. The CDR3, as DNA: TGTGCCAGCAGTTTATTGGGGAATTCACCCCTCCACTTT. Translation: CASSLLGNSPLHF.

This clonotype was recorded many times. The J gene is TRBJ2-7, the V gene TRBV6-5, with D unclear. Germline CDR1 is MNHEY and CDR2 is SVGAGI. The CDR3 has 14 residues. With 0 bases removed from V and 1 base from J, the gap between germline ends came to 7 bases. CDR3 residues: CASSYSSSSYEQYF. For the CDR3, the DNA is TGTGCCAGCAGTTACTCGTCCTCGTCCTACGAGCAGTACTTC.

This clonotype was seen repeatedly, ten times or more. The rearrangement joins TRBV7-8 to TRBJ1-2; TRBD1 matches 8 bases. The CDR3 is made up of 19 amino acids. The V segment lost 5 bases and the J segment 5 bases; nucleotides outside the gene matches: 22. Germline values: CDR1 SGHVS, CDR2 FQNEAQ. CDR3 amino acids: CASSHIGQGREFGNYGYTF. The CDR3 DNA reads TGTGCCAGCAGCCACATTGGACAGGGCCGGGAGTTCGGAAATTATGGCTACACCTTC.

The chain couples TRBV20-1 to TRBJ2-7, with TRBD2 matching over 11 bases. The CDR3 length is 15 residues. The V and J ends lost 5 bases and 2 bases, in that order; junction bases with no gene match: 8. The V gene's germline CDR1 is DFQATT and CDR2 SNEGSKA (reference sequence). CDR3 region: CSAPPPSGGTYEQYF. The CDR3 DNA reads TGCAGTGCTCCCCCCCCTAGCGGGGGGACCTACGAGCAGTACTTC.

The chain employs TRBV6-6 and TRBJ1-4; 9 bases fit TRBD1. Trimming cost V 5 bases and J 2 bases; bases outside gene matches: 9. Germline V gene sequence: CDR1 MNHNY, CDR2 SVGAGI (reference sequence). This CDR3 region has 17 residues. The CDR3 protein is CASSATGGPRTNEKLFF. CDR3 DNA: TGTGCCAGCAGTGCAACAGGGGGCCCCCGGACTAATGAAAAACTGTTTTTT.

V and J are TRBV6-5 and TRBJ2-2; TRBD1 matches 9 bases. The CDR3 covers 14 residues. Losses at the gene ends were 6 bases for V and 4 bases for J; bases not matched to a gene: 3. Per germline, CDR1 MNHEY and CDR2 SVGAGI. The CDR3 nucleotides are TGTGCCAGCAGGGACAGGGGTGGCACCGGGGAGCTGTTTTTT. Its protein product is CASRDRGGTGELFF.

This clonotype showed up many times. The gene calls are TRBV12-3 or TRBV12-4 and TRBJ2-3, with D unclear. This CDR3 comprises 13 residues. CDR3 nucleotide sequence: TGTGCTTGGTCCTCCGCCCCGACAGATACGCAGTATTTT. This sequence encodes CAWSSAPTDTQYF.

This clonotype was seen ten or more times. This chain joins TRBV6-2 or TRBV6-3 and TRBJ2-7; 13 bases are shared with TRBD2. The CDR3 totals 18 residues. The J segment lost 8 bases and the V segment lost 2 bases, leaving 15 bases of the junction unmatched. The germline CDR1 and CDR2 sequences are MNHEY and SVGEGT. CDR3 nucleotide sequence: TGTGCCAGCAGTTACCCACCCGGGACTAGCGGGGCCCAAGGGAAGCAGTACTTC. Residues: CASSYPPGTSGAQGKQYF.

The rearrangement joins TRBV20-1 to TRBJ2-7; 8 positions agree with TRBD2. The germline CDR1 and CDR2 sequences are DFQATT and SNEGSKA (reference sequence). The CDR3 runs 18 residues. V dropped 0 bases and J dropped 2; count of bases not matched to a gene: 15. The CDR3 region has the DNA TGCAGTGCTAGAGATAACATTGCTAGCGGGTTGAAACCCTACGAGCAGTACTTC. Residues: CSARDNIASGLKPYEQYF.

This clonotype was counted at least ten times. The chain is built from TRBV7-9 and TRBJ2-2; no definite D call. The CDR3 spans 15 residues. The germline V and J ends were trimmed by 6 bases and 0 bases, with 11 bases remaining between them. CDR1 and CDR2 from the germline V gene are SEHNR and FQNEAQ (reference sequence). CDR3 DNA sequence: TGTGCCAGCAGTCCCTCTCAGACGAACACCGGGGAGCTGTTTTTT. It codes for CASSPSQTNTGELFF.

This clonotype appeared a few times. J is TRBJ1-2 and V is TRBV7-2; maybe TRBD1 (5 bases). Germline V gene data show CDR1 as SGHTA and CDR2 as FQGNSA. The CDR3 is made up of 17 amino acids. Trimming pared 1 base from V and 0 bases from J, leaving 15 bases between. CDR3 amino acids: CASSLDRGDGANYGYTF. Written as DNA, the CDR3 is TGTGCCAGCAGCTTAGATAGGGGCGACGGGGCTAACTATGGCTACACCTTC.

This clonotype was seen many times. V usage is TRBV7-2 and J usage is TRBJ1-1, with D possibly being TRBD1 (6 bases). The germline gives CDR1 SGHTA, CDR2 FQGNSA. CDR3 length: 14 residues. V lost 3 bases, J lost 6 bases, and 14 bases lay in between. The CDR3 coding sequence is TGTGCCAGCAGCTTGAGGGGGGCCGCGGCTGAAGCTTTCTTT. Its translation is CASSLRGAAAEAFF.

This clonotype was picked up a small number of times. CDR3 sequence (DNA): TGTGCCAGCAAGGAACGACTTGGGCCAGATACGCAGTATTTT. As protein: CASKERLGPDTQYF. The chain couples TRBV27 to TRBJ2-3; D is uncertain. The ends were cut back, 7 bases at V and 4 bases at J, with 15 bases in the middle. Germline V gives CDR1 MNHEY, CDR2 SMNVEV (reference sequence). CDR3 size: 14 residues.

CDR3 amino acids: CASSTNWDRGHYGELFF. The CDR3 bases are TGTGCCAGCAGCACCAATTGGGACAGGGGGCATTACGGGGAGCTGTTTTTT. The genes are TRBV7-9 and TRBJ2-2, with 12 bases fitting TRBD1. With 5 bases clipped from V and 7 bases from J, the junction kept 11 bases outside the gene matches. CDR1 and CDR2 (germline): SEHNR, FQNEAQ (reference sequence). This CDR3 region has 17 residues.

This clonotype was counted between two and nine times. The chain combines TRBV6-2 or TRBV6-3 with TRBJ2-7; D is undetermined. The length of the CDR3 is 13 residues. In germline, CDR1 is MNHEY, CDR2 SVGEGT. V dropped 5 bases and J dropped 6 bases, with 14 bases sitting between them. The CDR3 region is CASSPPLNAEQYF. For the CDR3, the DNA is TGTGCCAGCAGTCCTCCCTTGAACGCCGAGCAGTACTTC.

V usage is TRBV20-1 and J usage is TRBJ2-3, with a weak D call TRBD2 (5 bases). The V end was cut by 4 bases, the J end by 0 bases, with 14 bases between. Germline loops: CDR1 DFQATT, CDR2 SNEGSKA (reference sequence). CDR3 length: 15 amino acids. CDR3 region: CSATDGETSTDTQYF. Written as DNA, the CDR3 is TGCAGTGCTACCGACGGGGAAACTAGCACAGATACGCAGTATTTT.